This passage covers 4 T cell receptor beta chains from one sample sequenced in a study of blood T cell repertoires in COVID-19 (TCRdb year 2020). To prepare the library, the immunoSEQ multiplex PCR assay was applied. Imported from immuneACCESS, the table was reduced by TCRdb to in-frame sequences with V and J called. These copies leave out some clones; in studies compared against another copy, an unresolved V gene accounts for under half, and the cause of the remainder is not known. Across this sample there are 20,000 to 25,000 clones, with 80% to 90% seen only once. The ten top clones hold approximately 20% of the sample. Sequencing was done on a sample of peripheral blood. Receptors were obtained from a man in his sixties or seventies in a cohort sampled during active COVID-19.

CDR3 nucleotide sequence: TGTGCCAGCAGCTTACGCGCGACTAGCACAGATACGCAGTATTTT. Residues: CASSLRATSTDTQYF. V gene TRBV7-3 combines with J gene TRBJ2-3; D is uncertain. Germline V gene lookup returns CDR1 SGHTA and CDR2 FQGTGA. This CDR3 is 15 amino acids long. V lost 2 bases and J 0 bases, leaving 9 bases between the germline ends.

In this sample, this clone turned up a few times. This chain uses TRBV6-5 with TRBJ1-5, with TRBD1 matching over 8 bases. The J segment lost 6 bases and the V segment lost 6 bases, leaving 4 bases of the junction unmatched. Germline CDR1 is MNHEY and CDR2 is SVGAGI. The CDR3 has 13 residues. Here the CDR3 DNA reads TGTGCCAGCAGGGGACAGGTGGGTCAGCCCCAGCATTTT. Amino acids: CASRGQVGQPQHF.

This clone has just a few counts. The genes are TRBV7-3 and TRBJ1-2; 9 bases fit TRBD1. The germline gives CDR1 SGHTA, CDR2 FQGTGA. The CDR3 spans 14 residues. The junction had 3 bases not matched to a gene; V was cut back by 5 bases and J by 2 bases. In nucleotides, the CDR3 is TGTGCCAGCAGCATAGACAGGGGGAACTATGGCTACACCTTC. It codes for CASSIDRGNYGYTF.

The V call is TRBV7-2, the J call TRBJ2-7; 8 bases agree with TRBD1. The CDR3 spans 14 residues. The V gene end was trimmed by 3 bases and the J gene end by 3 bases; junction bases not matched to a gene: 4. Germline V gene data show CDR1 as SGHTA and CDR2 as FQGNSA. This chain's CDR3 is CASSLGDRIYEQYF. The CDR3 bases are TGTGCCAGCAGCTTGGGGGACAGGATCTACGAGCAGTACTTC.